The source of this T cell receptor beta chain is a study of blood T cell repertoires in COVID-19. Data came from immunoSEQ multiplex PCR; TCRdb stores just in-frame clones and leaves some out. The table shows about 100,000 clones, with approximately 80% occurring only once. The V gene's germline CDR1 is LNHDA and CDR2 SQIVND (reference sequence). The CDR3 runs 11 residues. V was pared by 3 bases and J by 5 bases, with 3 bases between. The chain uses TRBV19 and TRBJ2-3; no definite D call. The TCR comes from a man aged 70-80 years with active or convalescent COVID-19. What was sequenced was peripheral blood. The CDR3 reads CASSIQDTQYF. The CDR3 coding sequence is TGTGCCAGTAGTATCCAAGATACGCAGTATTTT.